The 10 T cell receptor beta chains presented below share a single source sample, sequenced in a study of T cells after yellow fever vaccination. TCRdb independently ran MiXCR on the 5' RACE reads; one entry per CDR3 protein. This sample has hundreds of thousands of distinct CDR3 sequences, with 8.1% found just once. The source material was PBMCs, sampled roughly 46 days after the first yellow fever vaccination. The source is a man younger than 35 who received the YFV17D yellow fever vaccine.

The chain carries TRBV6-1 and TRBJ2-1; D might be TRBD2 (5 bases). V was clipped by 9 bases and J by 6 bases, with 15 bases between them. The V gene's germline CDR1 is MNHNS and CDR2 SASEGT. CDR3 length: 13 residues. The CDR3 region is CASAGSRANEQFF. The CDR3 nucleotides are TGTGCCAGTGCCGGGTCGCGGGCCAATGAGCAGTTCTTC.

The gene calls are TRBV29-1 and TRBJ2-3, with D maybe TRBD2 (5 bases). Looked up from germline, CDR1 is SQVTM and CDR2 is ANQGSEA. The germline V and J ends were trimmed by 1 base and 6 bases, with 17 bases remaining between them. The CDR3 has 15 amino acids. The CDR3 DNA sequence: TGCAGCGTTGAAGGTACACGGGGTCCCAGGGATACGCAGTATTTT. This encodes CSVEGTRGPRDTQYF.

The V call is TRBV28, the J call TRBJ2-1; D unresolved. Between the trimmed V and J ends, which lost 3 bases and 0 bases, there was a span of 6 bases. The CDR3 is made up of 14 amino acids. Germline values: CDR1 MDHEN, CDR2 SYDVKM. CDR3 nucleotide sequence: TGTGCCAGCAGTTTCGTGTTCTCCTACAATGAGCAGTTCTTC. Protein: CASSFVFSYNEQFF.

The chain uses TRBV4-2 and TRBJ2-1; TRBD2 matches 7 bases. CDR1 is LGHNA and CDR2 is YNFKEQ in the germline V gene. Trimming removed 1 base from V and 4 bases from J; junction bases left unmatched: 7. The CDR3 runs 16 residues. The CDR3 DNA follows: TGTGCCAGCAGCCAAGGCGGGGGAGAGCCTTACAATGAGCAGTTCTTC. Its protein is CASSQGGGEPYNEQFF.

This clonotype was seen at least ten times. The V call is TRBV5-1, the J call TRBJ1-2; unclear D gene. The length of the CDR3 is 14 residues. V was cut by 0 bases and J by 0 bases, with 6 bases left in between. Germline CDR1 reads SGHRS; CDR2 reads YFSETQ. The DNA of the CDR3 is TGCGCCAGCAGCTTGGACGGAGCTAACTATGGCTACACCTTC. This codes for CASSLDGANYGYTF.

The CDR3: CASSLDIRVSMNTEAFF. Written as DNA, the CDR3 is TGTGCCAGCAGCTTAGATATCAGGGTATCGATGAACACTGAAGCTTTCTTT. The rearrangement links TRBV7-8 to TRBJ1-1, with D possibly being TRBD1 (5 bases). Germline V gene data show CDR1 as SGHVS and CDR2 as FQNEAQ. The V end was cut by 1 base, the J end by 0 bases, with 15 bases between. This CDR3 spans 17 amino acids.

At least ten counts were recorded for this clonotype. This rearrangement joins TRBV7-2 to TRBJ2-1; D is undetermined. Trimming pared 1 base from V and 7 bases from J, leaving 14 bases between. This CDR3 spans 15 amino acids. Germline CDR1 reads SGHTA; CDR2 reads FQGNSA. The CDR3 nucleotides are TGTGCCAGCAGCTTAGTCGAATGGGGTCGGAATGAGCAGTTCTTC. Its translation is CASSLVEWGRNEQFF.

This clonotype was counted between two and nine times. The chain carries TRBV5-1 and TRBJ2-3; perhaps D is TRBD1 or TRBD2 (5 bases each). This CDR3 spans 17 amino acids. Germline V gives CDR1 SGHRS, CDR2 YFSETQ. Trimming shortened V by 0 bases and J by 0 bases, and 14 bases separated the two germline ends. The CDR3 protein is CASSLALGTPSTDTQYF. CDR3 nucleotides: TGCGCCAGCAGCTTGGCCCTTGGGACCCCTAGCACAGATACGCAGTATTTT.

V is TRBV20-1 and J is TRBJ2-1; 7 bases map to TRBD2. J was trimmed by 9 bases and V by 3 bases; bases with no gene match: 11. Germline-derived CDR1 and CDR2 are DFQATT and SNEGSKA (reference sequence). The CDR3 is 14 residues long. CDR3 bases: TGCAGTGCTAGGCGGCTAGCGGACTGGAGTGAGCAGTTCTTC. Its translation: CSARRLADWSEQFF.

V gene TRBV18 combines with J gene TRBJ1-2; 8 bases agree with TRBD1. Trimming at V came to 6 bases and at J to 6 bases, leaving 9 bases not matched to a gene. The germline V gene has CDR1 KGHSH and CDR2 LQKENI. This CDR3 region has 14 residues. The CDR3 loop reads CASSQGQEVDGYTF. CDR3 nucleotides: TGTGCCAGCTCCCAGGGACAGGAAGTTGATGGCTACACCTTC.